The clone carrying this T cell receptor (beta chain) appeared a single time. Antigen specificity is unknown. This specimen belongs to a study of blood T cells in healthy people across ages. Overall study findings and caveats: PBMCs were not sorted, which prevented a conclusive comparison of naive versus antigen-experienced cells. Fewer expanded clones and more diversity marked long-lived versus aged donors.

Peripheral blood samples of about 10 milliliters were drawn from each donor. V was clipped by 9 bases and J by 7 bases, with 18 bases between them. Per germline, CDR1 KGHDR and CDR2 SFDVKD. CDR3 length: 13 amino acids. A second PCR of 7 to 11 cycles used a sample-barcoded 5' primer and a J-beta primer mix. TCRdb reprocessed the 5' RACE reads with MiXCR, giving one entry per CDR3 protein. The sample carries approximately 670,000 distinct CDR3 sequences, roughly two fifths recorded once. Sequencing was carried out using blood. The receptor's source is an older man in good health. The chain is built from TRBV24-1 and TRBJ2-7; D possibly corresponds to TRBD2 (6 bases). In DNA, the CDR3 is TGTGCCACCGGGACGGGAGCTCTCAATGAGCAGTACTTC. This translates into CATGTGALNEQYF.